Below, 25 T cell receptor beta chains from the same sample are listed, as sequenced in a study of regulatory T cells. The PCR used 52 TRBV and 13 TRBJ primers. Here immunoSEQ multiplex PCR was the method, and the copy in TCRdb shows in-frame clones only, minus some. The sample shows 20,000 to 25,000 clones, 80% to 95% of them seen only once. Sample: CD8+ T cells sorted from blood. All receptors derive from a child aged 2 to 10 with CD3G deficiency.

CDR3 region: CASSLSPRDQPQHF. The CDR3 DNA reads TGTGCCAGCAGTTTATCCCCCCGCGATCAGCCCCAGCATTTT. The chain has TRBV28 and TRBJ1-5, with D unresolved. The length of the CDR3 is 14 residues. Germline lookup yields CDR1 MDHEN and CDR2 SYDVKM. The V end was cut by 1 base, the J end by 5 bases, with 9 bases between.

CDR3 protein: CASSRGVNEKLFF. CDR3 coding DNA: TGTGCCAGCTCACGCGGGGTGAATGAAAAACTGTTTTTT. The gene calls are TRBV27 and TRBJ1-4, with D unresolved. Germline-derived CDR1 and CDR2 are MNHEY and SMNVEV (reference sequence). The V gene lost 8 bases and the J gene lost 5 bases, with 12 bases spanning the gap. The CDR3 totals 13 residues. Combining the CDR3 with reference TRBV27 and TRBJ1-4 gives the whole variable domain EAQVTQNPRYLITVTGKKLTVTCSQNMNHEYMSWYRQDPGLGLRQIYYSMNVEVTDKGDVPEGYKVSRKEKRNFPLILESPSPNQTSLYFCASSRGVNEKLFFGSGTQLSVL.

The chain is built from TRBV19 and TRBJ2-1, with 11 bases identical to TRBD2. The V segment lost 3 bases and the J segment 6 bases; nucleotides outside the gene matches: 4. The CDR3 has 15 residues. The germline V gene has CDR1 LNHDA and CDR2 SQIVND (reference sequence). As DNA, the CDR3 is TGTGCCAGTAGTATTAATAGCGGGAGGGCCAATGAGCAGTTCTTC. Amino acids: CASSINSGRANEQFF.

The J gene is TRBJ2-1, the V gene TRBV28; D is undetermined. Germline CDR1 reads MDHEN; CDR2 reads SYDVKM. The length of the CDR3 is 13 residues. The ends were cut back, 3 bases at V and 3 bases at J, with 6 bases in the middle. For the CDR3, the DNA is TGTGCCAGCAGTTTCGCAGACTACAATGAGCAGTTCTTC. Its protein product is CASSFADYNEQFF.

As DNA, the CDR3 is TGTGCCAGCAGTGGGTGGACTGGAGGCGAGCAGTACTTC. Translation gives CASSGWTGGEQYF. This chain connects TRBV28 to TRBJ2-7; D might be TRBD2 (5 bases). The CDR3 loop spans 13 amino acids. Per germline, CDR1 MDHEN and CDR2 SYDVKM. The V end lost 5 bases, the J end lost 6 bases, and 14 bases lay between the germline ends.

The rearrangement links TRBV28 to TRBJ1-2; D remains ambiguous. V was clipped by 4 bases and J by 6 bases, with 12 bases between them. This CDR3 spans 13 amino acids. Germline V gene lookup returns CDR1 MDHEN and CDR2 SYDVKM. The CDR3 spells CASSSLELDGYTF. CDR3 sequence (DNA): TGTGCCAGCAGTTCCTTGGAGCTTGATGGCTACACCTTC.

The chain links TRBV7-9 to TRBJ2-7; a weak D match, TRBD2 (5 bases). V shed 3 bases and J shed 5 bases, with 8 bases lying between them. From germline, CDR1 is SEHNR and CDR2 FQNEAQ (reference sequence). This CDR3 has 12 amino acids. The CDR3 DNA sequence: TGTGCCAGCAGCTTGTTCGGGGACGAGCAGTACTTC. Amino acid sequence: CASSLFGDEQYF.

The chain links TRBV7-9 to TRBJ2-2; 10 bases agree with TRBD1. V shed 5 bases and J 2 bases; nucleotides not matched to a gene: 5. From germline, CDR1 is SEHNR and CDR2 FQNEAQ (reference sequence). This CDR3 comprises 16 residues. CDR3 amino acids: CASSPTGGPNTGELFF. Written as DNA, the CDR3 is TGTGCCAGCAGCCCGACAGGGGGCCCTAACACCGGGGAGCTGTTTTTT.

The chain links TRBV28 to TRBJ2-3; 13 bases align to TRBD2. Losses at the gene ends were 5 bases for V and 5 bases for J; bases not matched to a gene: 7. The CDR3 length is 16 residues. Germline loops: CDR1 MDHEN, CDR2 SYDVKM. The CDR3, as DNA: TGTGCCAGCAGTGGACTAGCGGGAGCGTCGGGAGATACGCAGTATTTT. This translates into CASSGLAGASGDTQYF.

This sequence joins TRBV28 and TRBJ2-5, with D uncertain. This CDR3 is 15 amino acids long. The germline CDR1 and CDR2 sequences are MDHEN and SYDVKM. Trimming took 4 bases from V and 2 from J, leaving 14 bases between them. CDR3 DNA: TGTGCCAGCAGTTCGAATCTCCTACCACAAGAGACCCAGTACTTC. Protein product: CASSSNLLPQETQYF.

The chain carries TRBV7-9 and TRBJ2-1; TRBD2 matches 12 bases. The germline CDR1 and CDR2 sequences are SEHNR and FQNEAQ (reference sequence). There are 17 residues in the CDR3. Trimming cost V 4 bases and J 0 bases; bases outside gene matches: 4. The CDR3 here is CASSSPSGRASYNEQFF. The CDR3 DNA sequence: TGTGCCAGCAGCTCTCCTAGCGGGAGGGCCTCCTACAATGAGCAGTTCTTC.

This chain connects TRBV6-1 to TRBJ1-4; 9 bases are shared with TRBD1. Trimming removed 0 bases from V and 17 bases from J; junction bases left unmatched: 7. Germline lookup yields CDR1 MNHNS and CDR2 SASEGT. The CDR3 runs 13 residues. The CDR3 region has the DNA TGTGCCAGCAGTGAAGCTCCGGGACAGGGTTTATTTTTT. This codes for CASSEAPGQGLFF.

This rearrangement joins TRBV28 to TRBJ2-3, with TRBD2 matching over 8 bases. The trim removed 4 bases at V and 7 bases at J, leaving 16 bases unmatched. The germline V gene has CDR1 MDHEN and CDR2 SYDVKM. The CDR3 spans 17 residues. DNA of the CDR3: TGTGCCAGCAGTTCCCAGTTCTGGGGACTAGACTCACATACGCAGTATTTT. Translation: CASSSQFWGLDSHTQYF.

The CDR3 spells CASSPIGTGWREGNYGYTF. The CDR3 DNA follows: TGTGCCAGCAGTCCGATCGGGACAGGCTGGAGGGAGGGGAACTATGGCTACACCTTC. The chain links TRBV28 to TRBJ1-2, with 8 bases that match TRBD1. CDR1 and CDR2 from the germline V gene are MDHEN and SYDVKM. Unmatched junction bases numbered 19, after V lost 5 bases and J lost 2 bases. The CDR3 extends over 19 amino acids.

This clone showed up just a few times. This chain uses TRBV6-1 with TRBJ1-1; D remains ambiguous. The CDR3 has 15 residues. Trimming pared 5 bases from V and 4 bases from J, leaving 17 bases between. Germline V gives CDR1 MNHNS, CDR2 SASEGT. The CDR3 DNA sequence: TGTGCCAGCAGTCAAAGGGAGGGTTTAGGCACTGAAGCTTTCTTT. Residues: CASSQREGLGTEAFF.

V usage is TRBV2 and J usage is TRBJ1-1; no firm D call. The CDR3 is 13 amino acids. Per germline, CDR1 SNHLY and CDR2 FYNNEI. The V end lost 6 bases, the J end lost 0 bases, and 8 bases lay between the germline ends. In DNA, the CDR3 is TGTGCCAGCAGAATAGGGATGAACACTGAAGCTTTCTTT. Translation: CASRIGMNTEAFF.

The chain has TRBV28 and TRBJ2-1; a weak D match, TRBD2 (5 bases). CDR3 length: 15 amino acids. Germline V gene data show CDR1 as MDHEN and CDR2 as SYDVKM. The germline V and J ends were trimmed by 6 bases and 3 bases, with 15 bases remaining between them. The CDR3: CASSSLAPSYNEQFF. In DNA, the CDR3 is TGTGCCAGCAGCTCCCTAGCTCCTAGCTACAATGAGCAGTTCTTC.

DNA for the CDR3: TGTGCCAGCAGTGTCGGGACACCCTATGGCTACACCTTC. It specifies CASSVGTPYGYTF. The rearrangement links TRBV6-1 to TRBJ1-2, with D maybe TRBD1 (6 bases). The CDR3 is 13 residues long. CDR1 and CDR2 (germline): MNHNS, SASEGT. V was cut by 4 bases and J by 4 bases, with 10 bases left in between.

The chain carries TRBV21-1 and TRBJ2-7; no check of the table's D call, TRBD2, against the DNA was made. TRBV21-1 counts as a pseudogene. This CDR3 region has 16 residues. DNA for the CDR3: TGTGCCAGCAGCAAACAGACAACTAGCGGCTCCTACGAGCAGTACTTC. Residues: CASSKQTTSGSYEQYF.

The gene calls are TRBV6-1 and TRBJ2-1; 8 nucleotides match TRBD2. The CDR3 runs 15 residues. Germline V lookup: CDR1 MNHNS, CDR2 SASEGT. With 7 bases clipped from V and 7 bases from J, the junction kept 12 bases outside the gene matches. CDR3 region: CASTNSGNPRNEQFF. The CDR3 region has the DNA TGTGCCAGCACTAATAGCGGGAACCCGAGGAATGAGCAGTTCTTC.

This sequence joins TRBV28 and TRBJ1-2; D possibly corresponds to TRBD1 (5 bases). The CDR3 covers 17 residues. Per the germline V gene, CDR1 is MDHEN and CDR2 is SYDVKM. V was trimmed by 4 bases and J by 4 bases, leaving 22 bases between them. CDR3 protein: CASSSRISGRGSYGYTF. As DNA, the CDR3 is TGTGCCAGCAGTTCCAGGATCTCGGGGCGCGGGAGCTATGGCTACACCTTC.

The chain recombines TRBV5-1 with TRBJ2-7; possible D gene TRBD1, 6 bases. The CDR3 is 14 amino acids. The V end was cut by 3 bases, the J end by 2 bases, with 12 bases between. Germline V CDR1 and CDR2: SGHRS, YFSETQ. CDR3 nucleotides: TGCGCCAGCAGCTCCGGGACACCCCCCTACGAGCAGTACTTC. Translated: CASSSGTPPYEQYF.

The chain recombines TRBV27 with TRBJ2-7, with TRBD2 matching over 11 bases. CDR3 size: 16 residues. Germline CDR1 is MNHEY and CDR2 is SMNVEV (reference sequence). Germline trimming cut 5 bases from V and 4 bases from J; bases unmatched to any gene: 10. Written as DNA, the CDR3 is TGTGCCAGCAGTCTCACCGGGACTAGCGGATTTTACGAGCAGTACTTC. It codes for CASSLTGTSGFYEQYF.

The CDR3 protein is CASRPTGTPAYEQYF. CDR3 DNA sequence: TGTGCCAGCAGGCCAACCGGGACCCCCGCCTACGAGCAGTACTTC. This chain uses TRBV28 with TRBJ2-7; D is possibly TRBD1 or TRBD2 (5 bases each). The V end was cut by 6 bases, the J end by 2 bases, with 17 bases between. The V gene's germline CDR1 is MDHEN and CDR2 SYDVKM. The CDR3 totals 15 residues. Looking up the rest from reference TRBV28 and TRBJ2-7 gives the full variable domain: DVKVTQSSRYLVKRTGEKVFLECVQDMDHENMFWYRQDPGLGLRLIYFSYDVKMKEKGDIPEGYSVSREKKERFSLILESASTNQTSMYLCASRPTGTPAYEQYFGPGTRLTVT.

The chain combines TRBV28 with TRBJ2-5, with D possibly TRBD1 on 6 matching bases. V dropped 3 bases and J dropped 8 bases, with 25 bases sitting between them. The CDR3 has 17 amino acids. The germline CDR1 and CDR2 sequences are MDHEN and SYDVKM. CDR3 region: CASSFSGTDSRRETQYF. The CDR3 coding sequence is TGTGCCAGCAGTTTTTCGGGGACGGACAGCAGAAGAGAAACCCAGTACTTC.